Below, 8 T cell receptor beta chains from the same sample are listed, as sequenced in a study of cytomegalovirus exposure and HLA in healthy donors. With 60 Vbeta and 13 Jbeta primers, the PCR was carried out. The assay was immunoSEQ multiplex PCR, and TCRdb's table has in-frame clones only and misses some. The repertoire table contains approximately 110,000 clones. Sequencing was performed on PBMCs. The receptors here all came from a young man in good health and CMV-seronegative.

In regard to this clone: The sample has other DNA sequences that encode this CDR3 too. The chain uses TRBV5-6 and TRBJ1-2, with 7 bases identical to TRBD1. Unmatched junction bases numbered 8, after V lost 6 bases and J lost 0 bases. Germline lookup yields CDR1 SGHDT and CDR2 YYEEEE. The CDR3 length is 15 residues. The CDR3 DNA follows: TGTGCCAGCACCGTGGCGGGGACAGCTAACTATGGCTACACCTTC. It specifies CASTVAGTANYGYTF.

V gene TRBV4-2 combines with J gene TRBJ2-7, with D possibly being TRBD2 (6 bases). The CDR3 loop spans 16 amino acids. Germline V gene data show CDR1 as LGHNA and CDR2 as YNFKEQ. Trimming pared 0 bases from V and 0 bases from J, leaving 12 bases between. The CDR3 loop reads CASSQEPSGSSYEQYF. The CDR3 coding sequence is TGTGCCAGCAGCCAAGAGCCCAGCGGGTCCTCCTACGAGCAGTACTTC.

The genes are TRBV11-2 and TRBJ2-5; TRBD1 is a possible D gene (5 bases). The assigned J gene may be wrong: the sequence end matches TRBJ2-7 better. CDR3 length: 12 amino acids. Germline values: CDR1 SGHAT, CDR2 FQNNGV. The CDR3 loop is CASSPDSYEQYF. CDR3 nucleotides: TGTGCCAGCAGCCCCGACAGTTACGAGCAGTACTTC.

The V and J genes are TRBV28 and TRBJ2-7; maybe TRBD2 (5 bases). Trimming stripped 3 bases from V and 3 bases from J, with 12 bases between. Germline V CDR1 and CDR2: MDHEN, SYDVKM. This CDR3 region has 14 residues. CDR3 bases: TGTGCCAGCAGTTTGAGGAGGTGGCTCTACGAGCAGTACTTC. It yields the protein CASSLRRWLYEQYF.

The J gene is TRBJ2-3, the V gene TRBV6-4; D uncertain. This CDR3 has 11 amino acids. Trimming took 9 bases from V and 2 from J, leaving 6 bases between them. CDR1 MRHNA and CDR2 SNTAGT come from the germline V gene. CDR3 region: CARSATDTQYF. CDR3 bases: TGTGCCAGAAGCGCCACAGATACGCAGTATTTT.

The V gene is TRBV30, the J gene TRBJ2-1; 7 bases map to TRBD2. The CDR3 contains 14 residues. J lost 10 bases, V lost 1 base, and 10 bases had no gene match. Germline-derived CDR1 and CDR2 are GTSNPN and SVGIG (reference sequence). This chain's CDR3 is CAWSGGGPRGEQFF. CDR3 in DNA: TGTGCCTGGAGTGGGGGGGGACCCCGCGGGGAGCAGTTCTTC.

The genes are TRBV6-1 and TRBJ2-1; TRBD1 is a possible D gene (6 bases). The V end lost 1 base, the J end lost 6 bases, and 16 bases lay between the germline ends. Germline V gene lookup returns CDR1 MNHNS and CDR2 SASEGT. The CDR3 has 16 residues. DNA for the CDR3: TGTGCCAGCAGTGAAGGGTGGCAGGGGCTTCGCAATGAGCAGTTCTTC. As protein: CASSEGWQGLRNEQFF.

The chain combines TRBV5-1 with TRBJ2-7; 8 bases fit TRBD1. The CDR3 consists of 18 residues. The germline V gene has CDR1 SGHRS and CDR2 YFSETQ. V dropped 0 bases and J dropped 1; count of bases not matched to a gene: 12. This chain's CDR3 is CASSLAAAGGSGSYEQYF. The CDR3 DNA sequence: TGCGCCAGCAGCTTGGCGGCGGCAGGGGGCTCGGGATCCTACGAGCAGTACTTC.